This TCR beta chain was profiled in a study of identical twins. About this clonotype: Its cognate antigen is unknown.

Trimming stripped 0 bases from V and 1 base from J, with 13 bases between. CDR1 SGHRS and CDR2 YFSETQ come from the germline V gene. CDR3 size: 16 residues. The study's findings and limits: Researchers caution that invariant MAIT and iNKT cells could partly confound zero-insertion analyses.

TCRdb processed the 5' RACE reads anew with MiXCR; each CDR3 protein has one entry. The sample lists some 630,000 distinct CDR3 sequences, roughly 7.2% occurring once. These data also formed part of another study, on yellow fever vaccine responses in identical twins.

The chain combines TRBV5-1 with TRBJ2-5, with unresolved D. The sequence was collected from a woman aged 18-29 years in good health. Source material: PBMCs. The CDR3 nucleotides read TGCGCCAGCAGCTTGGAAGGTCGGACCACCCAAGAGACCCAGTACTTC. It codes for CASSLEGRTTQETQYF.